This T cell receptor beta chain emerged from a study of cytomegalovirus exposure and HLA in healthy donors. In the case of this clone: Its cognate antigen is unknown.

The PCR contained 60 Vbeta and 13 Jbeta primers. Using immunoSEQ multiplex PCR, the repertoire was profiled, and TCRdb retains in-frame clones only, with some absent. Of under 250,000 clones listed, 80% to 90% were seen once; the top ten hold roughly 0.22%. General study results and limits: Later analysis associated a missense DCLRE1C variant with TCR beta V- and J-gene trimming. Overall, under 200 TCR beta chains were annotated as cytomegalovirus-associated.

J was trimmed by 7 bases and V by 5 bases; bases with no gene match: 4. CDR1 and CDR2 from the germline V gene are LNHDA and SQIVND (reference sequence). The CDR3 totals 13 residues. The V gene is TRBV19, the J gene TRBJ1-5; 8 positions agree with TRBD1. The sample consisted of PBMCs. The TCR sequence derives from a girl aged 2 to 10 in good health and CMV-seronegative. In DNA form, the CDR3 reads TGTGCCAGTAGTGGACAGGGAGGCCAGCCCCAGCATTTT. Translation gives CASSGQGGQPQHF.